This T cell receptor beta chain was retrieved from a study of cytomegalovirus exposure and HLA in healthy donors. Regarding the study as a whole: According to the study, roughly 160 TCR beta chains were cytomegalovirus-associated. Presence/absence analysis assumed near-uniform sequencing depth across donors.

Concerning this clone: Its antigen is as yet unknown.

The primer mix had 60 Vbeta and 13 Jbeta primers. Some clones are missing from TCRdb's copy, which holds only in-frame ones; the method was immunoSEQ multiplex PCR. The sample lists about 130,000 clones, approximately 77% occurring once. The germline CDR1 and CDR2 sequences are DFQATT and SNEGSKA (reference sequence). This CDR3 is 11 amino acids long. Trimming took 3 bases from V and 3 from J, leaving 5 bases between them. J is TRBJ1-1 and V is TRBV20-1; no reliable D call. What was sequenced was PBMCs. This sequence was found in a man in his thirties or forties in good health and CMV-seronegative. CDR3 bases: TGCAGTGCTAGCCGTTACACTGAAGCTTTCTTT. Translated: CSASRYTEAFF.